This note documents a single TCR beta chain sequence. Its antigen is not identified. This entry belongs to a study of cytomegalovirus exposure and HLA in healthy donors. The V end was cut by 1 base, the J end by 0 bases, with 9 bases between. This CDR3 region has 15 residues. The germline gives CDR1 MGHRA, CDR2 YSYEKL. The PCR was carried out with 60 Vbeta primers and 13 Jbeta primers. The table came from immunoSEQ multiplex PCR; TCRdb's copy has only in-frame clones and leaves some out. The sample lists about 140,000 clones; approximately 79% were seen once. General study points: In a later analysis, several top co-occurrence clusters appeared linked to parvovirus B19, influenza, CMV and Epstein-Barr virus.

The sequenced material came from PBMCs. The TCR sequence derives from a man younger than 30 in good health and CMV-seronegative. The gene calls are TRBV4-1 and TRBJ1-2; D is perhaps TRBD1 (6 bases). Written as DNA, the CDR3 is TGCGCCAGCAGCCAAGGGGACAAAGCTAACTATGGCTACACCTTC. This gives the protein CASSQGDKANYGYTF.